This T cell receptor (beta chain) was identified during a study of cytomegalovirus exposure and HLA in healthy donors. Study-wide background: Out of 398 genotyped donors, about 84% belonged to the Caucasian-associated ancestry cluster. Findings and limits, study-wide: TCR beta chain V- and J-gene trimming was linked, in a later analysis, to a missense variant in DCLRE1C. Several top significant clusters appeared, in a later analysis, to be linked to common viral pathogens. TCR beta sequences reportedly predicted the HLA-A and HLA-B alleles of most subjects accurately.

With 5 bases clipped from V and 1 base from J, the junction kept 7 bases outside the gene matches. Germline V gene lookup returns CDR1 LNHDA and CDR2 SQIVND (reference sequence). The CDR3 contains 18 residues. Concerning this clone: No antigen is known for it.

Vbeta (60) and Jbeta (13) primers were used in the PCR. Measured with immunoSEQ multiplex PCR; TCRdb has only the in-frame clones, and not every one. Among around 220,000 clones listed, 75% were seen once. The source material was PBMCs. The V and J genes are TRBV19 and TRBJ2-6; 11 positions agree with TRBD1. The sequence derives from a woman aged 30 to 39 in good health and CMV-seronegative. DNA for the CDR3: TGTGCCAGTAGTTTCTTCCGGGACAGGGGGTCTGGGGCCAACGTCCTGACTTTC. This sequence encodes CASSFFRDRGSGANVLTF.